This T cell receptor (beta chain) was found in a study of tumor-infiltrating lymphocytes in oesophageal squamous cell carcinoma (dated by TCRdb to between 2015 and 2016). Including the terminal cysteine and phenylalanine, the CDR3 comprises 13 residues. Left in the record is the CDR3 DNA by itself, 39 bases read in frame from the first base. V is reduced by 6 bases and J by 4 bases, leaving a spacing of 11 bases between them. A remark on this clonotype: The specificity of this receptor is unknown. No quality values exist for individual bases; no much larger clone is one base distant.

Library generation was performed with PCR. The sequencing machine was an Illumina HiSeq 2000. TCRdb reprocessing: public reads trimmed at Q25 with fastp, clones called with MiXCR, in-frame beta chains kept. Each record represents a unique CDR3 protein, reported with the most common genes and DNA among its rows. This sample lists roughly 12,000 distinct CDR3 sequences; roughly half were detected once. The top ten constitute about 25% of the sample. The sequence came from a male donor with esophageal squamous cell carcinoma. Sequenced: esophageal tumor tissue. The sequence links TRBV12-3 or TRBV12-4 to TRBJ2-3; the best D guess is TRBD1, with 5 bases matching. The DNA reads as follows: TGTGCCAGCAGGTCCAGGGCCGCAGATACGCAGTATTTT. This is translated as CASRSRAADTQYF.